One sample yielded the 19 T cell receptor beta chains listed below, sequenced in a study of control samples from healthy donors and cancer patients. Method: immunoSEQ multiplex PCR; TCRdb's copy keeps in-frame clones and lacks some. The sample lists about 31,000 clones, roughly 94% occurring once. The specimen sequenced was blood. These receptors were obtained from a man between 60 and 75 years old in good health.

The gene calls are TRBV7-2 and TRBJ2-3, with 8 bases identical to TRBD2. Germline lookup yields CDR1 SGHTA and CDR2 FQGNSA. The length of the CDR3 is 16 residues. J lost 8 bases, V lost 0 bases, and 10 bases had no gene match. CDR3 sequence reads: CASSLAAAGAGGTQYF. In DNA, the CDR3 is TGTGCCAGCAGCTTAGCCGCAGCGGGGGCGGGGGGTACGCAGTATTTT.

The rearrangement uses TRBV18 and TRBJ2-3; weak D call: TRBD2 (6 bases). V was shortened by 3 bases and J by 6 bases, with 16 bases between the two germline ends. This CDR3 region has 15 residues. Germline loops: CDR1 KGHSH, CDR2 LQKENI. The CDR3 nucleotides are TGTGCCAGCTCACCTCGTAGCGGCGGAAAGGATACGCAGTATTTT. Translation: CASSPRSGGKDTQYF.

The chain couples TRBV6-5 to TRBJ1-5, with TRBD1 as a possible D gene (5 bases). V was pared by 6 bases and J by 0 bases, with 12 bases between. The CDR3 spans 15 residues. Germline V gene sequence: CDR1 MNHEY, CDR2 SVGAGI. The CDR3 nucleotides read TGTGCCAGCAGCGCTGACAGTGGTAGCAATCAGCCCCAGCATTTT. It codes for CASSADSGSNQPQHF.

The chain joins TRBV3-1 (or the pseudogene TRBV3-2) to TRBJ1-6, with 10 nucleotides matching TRBD1. This CDR3 has 20 amino acids. CDR1 is LGHDT and CDR2 is YNNKEL in the germline V gene (reference sequence). V lost 0 bases and J lost 1; bases outside the gene matches: 9. The CDR3 DNA reads as TGTGCCAGCAGCCAAGAAAGAGTTGGGGACAGGGGTTCCTATAATTCACCCCTCCACTTT. Encoded protein: CASSQERVGDRGSYNSPLHF.

The chain combines TRBV7-8 with TRBJ1-2, with 11 positions matching TRBD1. V gave up 5 bases and J gave up 14 bases; unmatched junction bases: 10. The CDR3 is made up of 13 amino acids. Germline V gene data show CDR1 as SGHVS and CDR2 as FQNEAQ. CDR3 nucleotides: TGTGCCAGCAGCCCCTTCACCGGGACAGGGGGTACCTTC. Its translation is CASSPFTGTGGTF.

The rearrangement links TRBV11-2 to TRBJ2-7; D assignment may be TRBD1 or TRBD2 (5 bases each). V dropped 1 base and J dropped 0 bases, with 10 bases sitting between them. Germline loops: CDR1 SGHAT, CDR2 FQNNGV. The CDR3 is 15 amino acids. This chain's CDR3 is CASSLGRDGSYEQYF. The DNA for the CDR3 is TGTGCCAGCAGCTTAGGCCGGGACGGCTCCTACGAGCAGTACTTC.

The chain employs TRBV5-8 and TRBJ1-2; tentatively, D is TRBD1 (6 bases). With 1 base removed from V and 5 bases from J, the gap between germline ends came to 15 bases. Germline assignment: CDR1 SGHTS and CDR2 YDEGEE. CDR3 length equals 15 residues. CDR3 loop: CASSLYQGRSYGYTF. In nucleotides, the CDR3 is TGTGCCAGCAGCTTGTACCAGGGGAGATCGTATGGCTACACCTTC.

The chain couples TRBV4-3 to TRBJ1-6; 10 positions agree with TRBD1. This CDR3 is built from 16 residues. CDR1 is LGHNA, CDR2 YSLEER, per germline. The V gene end was trimmed by 0 bases and the J gene end by 10 bases; junction bases not matched to a gene: 6. CDR3 coding DNA: TGCGCCAGCAGCCAAGACCACGGGACAGGGGTGTCACCCCTCCACTTT. The encoded protein is CASSQDHGTGVSPLHF.

V is TRBV30 and J is TRBJ2-3; D tentatively fits TRBD1 or TRBD2 (5 bases each). V dropped 2 bases and J dropped 6 bases, with 21 bases sitting between them. Germline V gene sequence: CDR1 GTSNPN, CDR2 SVGIG (reference sequence). The CDR3 is made up of 16 amino acids. CDR3 in amino acids: CAWSMPPGLPKDTQYF. The DNA for the CDR3 is TGTGCCTGGAGTATGCCACCGGGGCTGCCGAAGGATACGCAGTATTTT. Supplemented by reference TRBV30 and TRBJ2-3, the full variable domain reads SQTIHQWPATLVQPVGSPLSLECTVEGTSNPNLYWYRQAAGRGLQLLFYSVGIGQISSEVPQNLSASRPQDRQFILSSKKLLLSDSGFYLCAWSMPPGLPKDTQYFGPGTRLTVL.

The V and J genes are TRBV6-5 and TRBJ1-2; 12 bases align to TRBD1. V gave up 5 bases and J gave up 8 bases; unmatched junction bases: 3. The germline CDR1 and CDR2 sequences are MNHEY and SVGAGI. The CDR3 has 13 amino acids. DNA for the CDR3: TGTGCCAGCAGTCGGGACAGGGGGCAGGGCTACACCTTC. Protein sequence: CASSRDRGQGYTF.

This chain joins TRBV6-6 and TRBJ1-1; possible D gene TRBD1, 6 bases. V was pared by 5 bases and J by 4 bases, with 14 bases between. Germline CDR1 MNHNY, CDR2 SVGAGI (reference sequence). This CDR3 is built from 14 residues. The CDR3 is CASSIQGYGTEAFF. The CDR3 nucleotides read TGTGCCAGCAGTATACAGGGTTACGGCACTGAAGCTTTCTTT.

The chain carries TRBV9 and TRBJ1-6; TRBD1 might be the D (5 bases). V was shortened by 0 bases and J by 6 bases, with 10 bases between the two germline ends. The CDR3 spans 15 residues. Germline V gene data show CDR1 as SGDLS and CDR2 as YYNGEE. The CDR3 sequence: CASSVEETVNSPLHF. The CDR3 coding sequence is TGTGCCAGCAGCGTAGAGGAGACAGTTAATTCACCCCTCCACTTT.

V and J are TRBV7-3 and TRBJ2-3; 7 bases fit TRBD2. J gave up 4 bases and V 4 bases, and 5 bases lay outside the gene matches. Germline V lookup: CDR1 SGHTA, CDR2 FQGTGA. The length of the CDR3 is 14 residues. This CDR3 reads CASSSGLTADTQYF. CDR3 DNA sequence: TGTGCCAGCAGCTCGGGACTAACGGCAGATACGCAGTATTTT.

This chain uses TRBV6-1 with TRBJ2-2, with D maybe TRBD1 (6 bases). V shed 3 bases and J shed 0 bases, with 14 bases lying between them. This CDR3 comprises 17 residues. Germline CDR1 MNHNS, CDR2 SASEGT. As DNA, the CDR3 is TGTGCCAGCAGTGATCCCAGGGGTAACGCGAACACCGGGGAGCTGTTTTTT. Its translation: CASSDPRGNANTGELFF.

The chain links TRBV23-1 to TRBJ2-1, with D perhaps matching TRBD1 (5 bases). TRBV23-1 is an ORF, with its function uncertain. V dropped 3 bases and J dropped 12 bases, with 15 bases sitting between them. The CDR3 is 13 residues long. The CDR3 is CASSQTPGNWQFF. The CDR3 DNA reads as TGCGCCAGCAGTCAGACGCCAGGGAATTGGCAGTTCTTC.

J is TRBJ1-1 and V is TRBV21-1; the tabulated D call, TRBD1, remains unverified against the DNA. TRBV21-1 is labeled a pseudogene. There are 13 residues in the CDR3. CDR3 residues: CASSKGQYTEAFF. The CDR3 DNA reads TGTGCCAGCAGCAAAGGGCAGTACACTGAAGCTTTCTTT.

V gene TRBV5-6 combines with J gene TRBJ1-1; D call uncertain. Per germline, CDR1 SGHDT and CDR2 YYEEEE. CDR3 length equals 12 residues. V lost 2 bases and J 4 bases, leaving 6 bases between the germline ends. DNA for the CDR3: TGTGCCAGCAGCTTACCAAGCACTGAAGCTTTCTTT. It codes for CASSLPSTEAFF.

The chain joins TRBV6-5 to TRBJ2-1; 9 bases are shared with TRBD1. CDR3 length equals 14 residues. Germline CDR1 reads MNHEY; CDR2 reads SVGAGI. Trimming cost V 7 bases and J 1 base; bases outside gene matches: 2. In DNA form, the CDR3 reads TGTGCCAGCACCGGGACAGGGTCCTACAATGAGCAGTTCTTC. This encodes CASTGTGSYNEQFF.

V usage is TRBV7-2 and J usage is TRBJ1-2, with a tentative D call TRBD1 (5 bases). CDR1 and CDR2 from the germline V gene are SGHTA and FQGNSA. CDR3 length: 15 amino acids. The V gene lost 0 bases and the J gene lost 0 bases, with 8 bases spanning the gap. The CDR3 protein is CASSLAPGTNYGYTF. The CDR3 nucleotides are TGTGCCAGCAGCTTAGCGCCAGGGACTAACTATGGCTACACCTTC.